The 24 T cell receptor beta chains in this list originate from one sample, sequenced in a study of T cell responses to AZD1222 COVID-19 vaccine. Method: immunoSEQ multiplex PCR; TCRdb's copy keeps in-frame clones and lacks some. The sample contains tens of thousands of clones, roughly 90% of which appear only once. The sample in question was peripheral blood, obtained on day 0 of AZD1222 vaccination. Receptor source: an adult in good health.

The chain uses TRBV9 and TRBJ1-6, with a weak D call TRBD1 (6 bases). From germline, CDR1 is SGDLS and CDR2 YYNGEE. V lost 4 bases and J 4 bases, leaving 15 bases between the germline ends. The CDR3 has 16 amino acids. The CDR3 DNA reads TGTGCCAGCAGCAGCAGGGGCTTTTCGTATAATTCACCCCTCCACTTT. Protein: CASSSRGFSYNSPLHF.

The genes are TRBV24-1 and TRBJ2-5; tentatively, D is TRBD1 or TRBD2 (5 bases each). Trimming removed 10 bases at V and 1 base at J, with 12 bases between. Germline-derived CDR1 and CDR2 are KGHDR and SFDVKD. The CDR3 consists of 13 residues. In DNA form, the CDR3 reads TGTGCCACAGCCGGGACCTCCCAAGAGACCCAGTACTTC. Translation: CATAGTSQETQYF.

This clone was observed once. DNA for the CDR3: TGTGCCAGCAGCTTAGATGCGGGGGGGTACACCTTC. This translates into CASSLDAGGYTF. This chain joins TRBV7-2 and TRBJ1-2; D might be TRBD1 (5 bases). This CDR3 contains 12 residues. Germline CDR1 reads SGHTA; CDR2 reads FQGNSA. With 1 base removed from V and 11 bases from J, the gap between germline ends came to 11 bases. The complete variable domain, with remaining parts taken from reference TRBV7-2 and TRBJ1-2, reads GAGVSQSPSNKVTEKGKDVELRCDPISGHTALYWYRQSLGQGLEFLIYFQGNSAPDKSGLPSDRFSAERTGGSVSTLTIQRTQQEDSAVYLCASSLDAGGYTFGSGTRLTVV.

The J gene is TRBJ2-7, the V gene TRBV13; D may be TRBD2 (6 bases). This CDR3 region has 14 residues. Germline V gives CDR1 PRHDT, CDR2 FYEKMQ (reference sequence). Trimming stripped 3 bases from V and 3 bases from J, with 12 bases between. CDR3 loop: CASSLVTGSYEQYF. As DNA, the CDR3 is TGTGCCAGCAGCTTGGTAACCGGGAGCTACGAGCAGTACTTC. Complete variable domain (other parts from reference TRBV13 and TRBJ2-7): AAGVIQSPRHLIKEKRETATLKCYPIPRHDTVYWYQQGPGQDPQFLISFYEKMQSDKGSIPDRFSAQQFSDYHSELNMSSLELGDSALYFCASSLVTGSYEQYFGPGTRLTVT.

The chain employs TRBV11-2 and TRBJ1-1; 7 nucleotides line up with TRBD1. Germline lookup yields CDR1 SGHAT and CDR2 FQNNGV. V gave up 5 bases and J gave up 0 bases; unmatched junction bases: 12. The CDR3 runs to 17 residues. This chain's CDR3 is CASSPPGQTHMNTEAFF. Written as DNA, the CDR3 is TGTGCCAGCAGCCCCCCGGGACAGACTCACATGAACACTGAAGCTTTCTTT.

The rearrangement joins TRBV28 to TRBJ2-7; TRBD2 matches at 8 bases. The trim removed 4 bases at V and 6 bases at J, leaving 14 bases unmatched. Per germline, CDR1 MDHEN and CDR2 SYDVKM. The CDR3 totals 16 residues. The CDR3 reads CASSSDTGAGVGEQYF. The CDR3 DNA reads TGTGCCAGCAGTTCGGATACGGGAGCGGGAGTAGGCGAGCAGTACTTC.

V usage is TRBV7-9 and J usage is TRBJ1-6; D gene unclear. Germline V lookup: CDR1 SEHNR, CDR2 FQNEAQ (reference sequence). The V gene lost 4 bases and the J gene lost 8 bases, with 12 bases spanning the gap. This CDR3 is built from 14 residues. Written as DNA, the CDR3 is TGTGCCAGCAGCTCCCTTACGTCGGATTCACCCCTCCACTTT. This sequence encodes CASSSLTSDSPLHF.

This chain links TRBV18 with TRBJ1-4; D is possibly TRBD1 (6 bases). This CDR3 has 12 residues. Germline CDR1 is KGHSH and CDR2 is LQKENI. V was clipped by 8 bases and J by 7 bases, with 11 bases between them. The CDR3 DNA reads TGTGCCAGCCGGGGGCGCGGTGAAAAACTGTTTTTT. The encoded protein is CASRGRGEKLFF.

This chain uses TRBV11-3 with TRBJ2-3; 12 bases line up with TRBD2. The V gene's germline CDR1 is SGHNT and CDR2 YENEEA. This CDR3 region has 16 residues. After removal of 4 bases from V and 5 bases from J, the junction contained 7 bases not matched to a gene. CDR3 bases: TGTGCCAGCAGCTCTAGACTAGCGGGAGCCGTAGATACGCAGTATTTT. Its translation is CASSSRLAGAVDTQYF. Combining the CDR3 with reference TRBV11-3 and TRBJ2-3 gives the whole variable domain EAGVVQSPRYKIIEKKQPVAFWCNPISGHNTLYWYLQNLGQGPELLIRYENEEAVDDSQLPKDRFSAERLKGVDSTLKIQPAELGDSAVYLCASSSRLAGAVDTQYFGPGTRLTVL.

The CDR3 sequence is CASSLGLAGGQETQYF. In DNA form, the CDR3 reads TGTGCCAGCAGCTTGGGACTAGCGGGAGGGCAAGAGACCCAGTACTTC. V is TRBV28 and J is TRBJ2-5; 16 bases are shared with TRBD2. This CDR3 has 16 amino acids. Germline V gene sequence: CDR1 MDHEN, CDR2 SYDVKM. V was clipped by 6 bases and J by 2 bases; unmatched bases: 3. The full variable domain, with the rest looked up from reference TRBV28 and TRBJ2-5, is DVKVTQSSRYLVKRTGEKVFLECVQDMDHENMFWYRQDPGLGLRLIYFSYDVKMKEKGDIPEGYSVSREKKERFSLILESASTNQTSMYLCASSLGLAGGQETQYFGPGTRLLVL.

The rearrangement joins TRBV5-8 to TRBJ2-7, with D perhaps assigned TRBD1 or TRBD2 (5 bases each). The CDR3 loop spans 17 amino acids. V lost 4 bases and J lost 0, with 20 bases in between. Germline V lookup: CDR1 SGHTS, CDR2 YDEGEE. Here the CDR3 reads CASSRKNWDARSYEQYF. The CDR3 nucleotides read TGTGCCAGCAGCCGGAAAAACTGGGACGCCCGCTCCTACGAGCAGTACTTC.

The chain recombines TRBV19 with TRBJ1-5; a possible D gene is TRBD1 (5 bases). Germline values: CDR1 LNHDA, CDR2 SQIVND (reference sequence). Trimming left V 5 bases short and J 2 bases short, with 19 bases between. The CDR3 is 17 amino acids. CDR3 DNA sequence: TGTGCCAGTAGTCCTCGGACAACCTTGAGGGGCAATCAGCCCCAGCATTTT. Its translation is CASSPRTTLRGNQPQHF. Filled out from reference TRBV19 and TRBJ1-5, the complete variable domain reads DGGITQSPKYLFRKEGQNVTLSCEQNLNHDAMYWYRQDPGQGLRLIYYSQIVNDFQKGDIAEGYSVSREKKESFPLTVTSAQKNPTAFYLCASSPRTTLRGNQPQHFGDGTRLSIL.

V is TRBV11-3 and J is TRBJ1-6, with D unresolved. The CDR3 extends over 13 amino acids. Trimming shortened V by 4 bases and J by 8 bases, and 9 bases separated the two germline ends. From germline, CDR1 is SGHNT and CDR2 YENEEA. CDR3 sequence (DNA): TGTGCCAGCAGCTACCCCGATCATTCACCCCTCCACTTT. The encoded protein is CASSYPDHSPLHF.

V gene TRBV3-1 (or the pseudogene TRBV3-2) combines with J gene TRBJ2-2; TRBD2 might be the D (6 bases). Germline V gene sequence: CDR1 LGHDT, CDR2 YNNKEL (reference sequence). The CDR3 sequence is 16 residues long. V was shortened by 5 bases and J by 6 bases, with 19 bases between the two germline ends. The CDR3 region has the DNA TGTGCCAGCAGCGCTGGGCAGGGAGGTGGGGCCGGGGAGCTGTTTTTT. Its translation is CASSAGQGGGAGELFF.

This clone is deemed medium-sized. The chain combines TRBV4-3 with TRBJ1-5; D not certain. Between the trimmed V and J ends, which lost 0 bases and 1 base, there was a span of 10 bases. This CDR3 is built from 16 residues. CDR1 LGHNA and CDR2 YSLEER come from the germline V gene. DNA for the CDR3: TGCGCCAGCAGCCAAGATTCCGGGAGCAGCAATCAGCCCCAGCATTTT. Residues: CASSQDSGSSNQPQHF.

This chain joins TRBV6-2 or TRBV6-3 and TRBJ2-1; D gene ambiguous. V shed 2 bases and J shed 4 bases, with 3 bases lying between them. Germline V lookup: CDR1 MNHEY, CDR2 SVGEGT. The CDR3 is 12 residues long. DNA of the CDR3: TGTGCCAGCAGTTACGGATACAATGAGCAGTTCTTC. This translates into CASSYGYNEQFF.

The V gene is TRBV3-1 (or the pseudogene TRBV3-2), the J gene TRBJ2-7; D is unclear. Trimming removed 3 bases from V and 2 bases from J, with 8 bases in between. The CDR3 consists of 13 residues. The germline V gene encodes CDR1 LGHDT and CDR2 YNNKEL (reference sequence). DNA of the CDR3: TGTGCCAGCAGCCAGAACGGAGCCTACGAGCAGTACTTC. Protein: CASSQNGAYEQYF.

J is TRBJ2-7 and V is TRBV27; the D gene is possibly TRBD1 (7 bases). Per germline, CDR1 MNHEY and CDR2 SMNVEV (reference sequence). Trimming took 6 bases from V and 7 from J, leaving 16 bases between them. The CDR3 spans 13 residues. The CDR3 protein is CASRYRGGVEQYF. Here the CDR3 DNA reads TGTGCCAGCAGGTACAGGGGAGGTGTAGAGCAGTACTTC.

This clone was observed a single time. The chain carries TRBV19 and TRBJ1-5, with D tentatively TRBD1 (5 bases). The CDR3 loop spans 16 amino acids. V was shortened by 7 bases and J by 1 base, with 17 bases between the two germline ends. Germline-derived CDR1 and CDR2 are LNHDA and SQIVND (reference sequence). The CDR3 loop reads CASTLSLGESNQPQHF. The CDR3 DNA reads as TGTGCCAGTACCCTAAGTTTGGGGGAGAGCAATCAGCCCCAGCATTTT.

This chain connects TRBV12-3 or TRBV12-4 to TRBJ2-1; no clear D gene. The CDR3 runs to 13 residues. The V gene lost 5 bases and the J gene lost 9 bases, with 14 bases spanning the gap. The CDR3 sequence: CASSPPTLSEQFF. CDR3 bases: TGTGCCAGCAGTCCCCCTACCCTCAGTGAGCAGTTCTTC.

V and J are TRBV28 and TRBJ1-3; 7 positions agree with TRBD1. J lost 0 bases, V lost 4 bases, and 12 bases had no gene match. The CDR3 extends over 18 amino acids. Per the germline V gene, CDR1 is MDHEN and CDR2 is SYDVKM. In DNA form, the CDR3 reads TGTGCCAGCAGTTCTCTTACAGGGGTCCCCTACTCTGGAAACACCATATATTTT. Amino acid sequence: CASSSLTGVPYSGNTIYF.

CDR3 sequence: CASRPGWANVLTF. Here the CDR3 DNA reads TGTGCCAGCAGGCCAGGGTGGGCCAACGTCCTGACTTTC. The V and J genes are TRBV28 and TRBJ2-6; possible D gene TRBD1, 5 bases. The CDR3 is 13 residues long. Per the germline V gene, CDR1 is MDHEN and CDR2 is SYDVKM. The V end was cut by 6 bases, the J end by 5 bases, with 8 bases between.

The DNA for the CDR3 is TGTGCCAGCAGTTTATCCTCGGGTGGGGCCAACGTCCTGACTTTC. It encodes CASSLSSGGANVLTF. V is TRBV28 and J is TRBJ2-6; D gene uncertain. The V and J ends lost 1 base and 3 bases respectively, with 7 bases between them. The V gene's germline CDR1 is MDHEN and CDR2 SYDVKM. The CDR3 runs to 15 residues.

The gene calls are TRBV6-5 and TRBJ2-7; 11 nucleotides align to TRBD1. Germline V gene data show CDR1 as MNHEY and CDR2 as SVGAGI. With 2 bases clipped from V and 3 bases from J, the junction kept 3 bases outside the gene matches. This CDR3 has 15 amino acids. CDR3 bases: TGTGCCAGCAGTTACCCCGGGACAGGGGGCTACGAGCAGTACTTC. The encoded protein is CASSYPGTGGYEQYF.